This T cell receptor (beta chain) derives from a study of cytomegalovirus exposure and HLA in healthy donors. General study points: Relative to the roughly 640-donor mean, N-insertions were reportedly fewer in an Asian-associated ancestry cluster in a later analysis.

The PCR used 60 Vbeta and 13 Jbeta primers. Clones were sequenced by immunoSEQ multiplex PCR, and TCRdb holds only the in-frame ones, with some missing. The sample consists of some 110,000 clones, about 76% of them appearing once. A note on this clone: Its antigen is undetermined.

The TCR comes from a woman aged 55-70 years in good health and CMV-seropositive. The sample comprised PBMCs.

CDR3 amino acids: CASRNRGLNEKLFF. CDR3 bases: TGTGCCAGTAGGAACAGGGGACTTAATGAAAAACTGTTTTTT. The genes are TRBV19 and TRBJ1-4; TRBD1 matches 7 bases. In germline, CDR1 is LNHDA, CDR2 SQIVND (reference sequence). This CDR3 comprises 14 residues. Trimming cost V 6 bases and J 4 bases; bases outside gene matches: 5.